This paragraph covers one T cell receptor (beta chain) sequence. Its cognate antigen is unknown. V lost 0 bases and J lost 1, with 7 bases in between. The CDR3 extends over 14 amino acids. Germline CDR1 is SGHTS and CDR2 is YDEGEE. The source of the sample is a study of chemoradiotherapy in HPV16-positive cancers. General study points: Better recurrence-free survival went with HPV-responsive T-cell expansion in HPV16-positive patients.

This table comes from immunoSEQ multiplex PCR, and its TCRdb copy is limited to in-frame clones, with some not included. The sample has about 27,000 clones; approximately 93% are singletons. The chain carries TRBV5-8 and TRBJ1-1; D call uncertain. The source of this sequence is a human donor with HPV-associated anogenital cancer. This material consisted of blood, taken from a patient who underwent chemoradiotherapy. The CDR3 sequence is CASSLGGENTEAFF. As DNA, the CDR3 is TGTGCCAGCAGCTTGGGGGGAGAGAACACTGAAGCTTTCTTT.